The clone carrying this T cell receptor (beta chain) turned up a few times. What it binds is unknown. This CDR3 region has 17 residues. Germline V CDR1 and CDR2: ENHRY, SYGVKD. Unmatched junction bases numbered 7, after V lost 3 bases and J lost 6 bases. The sample originates from a study of T-cell reconstitution after alpha-beta-depleted transplantation in children. Researchers prepared the TCRbeta library using unique molecular identifiers, the study reports. TCRdb fed the PCR reads into MiXCR, producing one record per CDR3 protein. The sample carries 450,000 to 700,000 distinct CDR3 sequences, over 20% recorded once. Study results and caveats: Where alpha-beta T cells came from about two months after transplant was reportedly several hundred expanded graft clones. After one year, T-cell counts and TCRbeta diversity mostly came from new T cells.

V and J are TRBV10-3 and TRBJ2-2; 13 bases match TRBD2. Sequenced material: PBMCs, taken before TCRalphabeta/CD19-depleted stem cell transplant. This receptor was identified in a boy in the first two years of life with Wiskott-Aldrich syndrome, due to receive a stem cell transplant. For the CDR3, the DNA is TGTGCCATCAGTGAACCTGGGACTAGCGGGACTGCCGGGGAGCTGTTTTTT. It encodes CAISEPGTSGTAGELFF.